A selection of T cell receptor beta chains follows, all from one sample in a study of blood T cell repertoires in COVID-19. The table came from immunoSEQ multiplex PCR; TCRdb's copy has only in-frame clones and leaves some out. The profile shows 40,000 to 50,000 clones, roughly four fifths of them singletons. The sequencing input was peripheral blood. Every receptor here comes from a woman of 80 years or more with acute or convalescent COVID-19. The CDR3 runs from the conserved cysteine through the conserved F or W. A D gene is named only where the DNA matches it firmly. Rows give clone size only sometimes, using once, few, many, or a class for an expanded clone.

clone size: few; J gene: TRBJ1-1; D gene: -; V gene: TRBV10-3; CDR3 length: 12; CDR3 protein: CAISEGLPEAFF; CDR3 DNA: TGTGCCATCAGTGAGGGGCTTCCTGAAGCTTTCTTT
clone size: -; J gene: TRBJ1-2; D gene: TRBD1; V gene: TRBV4-3; CDR3 length: 16; CDR3 protein: CASSQDWGQDVYGYTF; CDR3 DNA: TGCGCCAGCAGCCAAGATTGGGGACAGGATGTCTATGGCTACACCTTC
clone size: -; J gene: TRBJ1-6; D gene: TRBD1; V gene: TRBV28; CDR3 length: 17; CDR3 protein: CASSRPVGGSGGGPLHF; CDR3 DNA: TGTGCCAGCAGTCGCCCCGTAGGGGGCTCAGGGGGAGGACCCCTCCACTTT
clone size: -; J gene: TRBJ1-6; D gene: -; V gene: TRBV2; CDR3 length: 14; CDR3 protein: CASSEQVTNSPLHF; CDR3 DNA: TGTGCCAGCAGTGAACAGGTTACAAATTCACCCCTCCACTTT
clone size: -; J gene: TRBJ1-4; D gene: -; V gene: TRBV19; CDR3 length: 12; CDR3 protein: CASGRLNEKLFF; CDR3 DNA: TGTGCCAGTGGGCGACTAAATGAAAAACTGTTTTTT
clone size: once; J gene: TRBJ2-1; D gene: TRBD1; V gene: TRBV6-4; CDR3 length: 15; CDR3 protein: CASSVDRGQYNEQFF; CDR3 DNA: TGTGCCAGCAGTGTGGACAGGGGCCAATACAATGAGCAGTTCTTC
clone size: -; J gene: TRBJ2-2; D gene: TRBD2; V gene: TRBV3-1/TRBV3-2; CDR3 length: 18; CDR3 protein: CASSQDILGLAGAGELFF; CDR3 DNA: TGTGCCAGCAGCCAAGATATCCTGGGACTAGCGGGGGCCGGGGAGCTGTTTTTT
clone size: -; J gene: TRBJ2-5; D gene: TRBD2; V gene: TRBV5-1; CDR3 length: 15; CDR3 protein: CASSLASGGQETQYF; CDR3 DNA: TGCGCCAGCAGCTTGGCCAGCGGGGGTCAAGAGACCCAGTACTTC
clone size: -; J gene: TRBJ2-3; D gene: -; V gene: TRBV7-6; CDR3 length: 13; CDR3 protein: CASSLTPGDTQYF; CDR3 DNA: TGTGCCAGCAGCTTAACCCCCGGAGATACGCAGTATTTT
clone size: -; J gene: TRBJ1-5; D gene: TRBD1; V gene: TRBV3-1/TRBV3-2; CDR3 length: 14; CDR3 protein: CASSQRRTGSAQHF; CDR3 DNA: TGTGCCAGCAGCCAGCGGCGGACAGGGTCAGCCCAGCATTTT
clone size: once; J gene: TRBJ1-4; D gene: -; V gene: TRBV6-4; CDR3 length: 13; CDR3 protein: CASNRTGVEKLFF; CDR3 DNA: TGTGCCAGCAATCGGACGGGGGTCGAAAAACTGTTTTTT
clone size: -; J gene: TRBJ1-3; D gene: -; V gene: TRBV12-3/TRBV12-4; CDR3 length: 13; CDR3 protein: CASFGNLRNTIYF; CDR3 DNA: TGTGCCAGCTTCGGGAACCTCCGGAACACCATATATTTT
clone size: -; J gene: TRBJ1-1; D gene: -; V gene: TRBV6-1; CDR3 length: 13; CDR3 protein: CASSESWQSEAFF; CDR3 DNA: TGTGCCAGCAGTGAATCCTGGCAGTCTGAAGCTTTCTTT
clone size: -; J gene: TRBJ2-7; D gene: -; V gene: TRBV25-1; CDR3 length: 14; CDR3 protein: CASSEQGGPYEQYF; CDR3 DNA: TGTGCCAGCAGTGAGCAGGGTGGGCCCTACGAGCAGTACTTC
clone size: -; J gene: TRBJ2-5; D gene: TRBD1; V gene: TRBV29-1; CDR3 length: 12; CDR3 protein: CSGRTGGETQYF; CDR3 DNA: TGCAGCGGGAGGACAGGGGGAGAGACCCAGTACTTC
clone size: -; J gene: TRBJ1-1; D gene: -; V gene: TRBV18; CDR3 length: 15; CDR3 protein: CASSEAAGQWTEAFF; CDR3 DNA: TGTGCCAGCTCAGAAGCCGCGGGCCAGTGGACTGAAGCTTTCTTT
clone size: few; J gene: TRBJ1-4; D gene: -; V gene: TRBV7-8; CDR3 length: 15; CDR3 protein: CASSLEGATNEKLFF; CDR3 DNA: TGTGCCAGCAGCTTAGAGGGGGCAACTAATGAAAAACTGTTTTTT
clone size: once; J gene: TRBJ1-3; D gene: -; V gene: TRBV2; CDR3 length: 18; CDR3 protein: CASSPRSPTGPSGNTIYF; CDR3 DNA: TGTGCCAGCAGTCCCAGGTCTCCGACAGGCCCCTCTGGAAACACCATATATTTT
clone size: -; J gene: TRBJ1-1; D gene: -; V gene: TRBV21-1; CDR3 length: 14; CDR3 protein: CASVYRGHGTEAFF; CDR3 DNA: TGTGCCAGCGTCTACAGGGGGCACGGCACTGAAGCTTTCTTT
clone size: -; J gene: TRBJ1-2; D gene: TRBD1; V gene: TRBV7-2; CDR3 length: 14; CDR3 protein: CASSWGQGAYGYTF; CDR3 DNA: TGTGCCAGCAGCTGGGGACAGGGGGCGTATGGCTACACCTTC
clone size: -; J gene: TRBJ2-7; D gene: TRBD1; V gene: TRBV9; CDR3 length: 14; CDR3 protein: CASSFGTAPNEQYF; CDR3 DNA: TGTGCCAGCAGCTTTGGGACAGCTCCCAACGAGCAGTACTTC
clone size: few; J gene: TRBJ1-2; D gene: TRBD1; V gene: TRBV19; CDR3 length: 14; CDR3 protein: CASSLTGTIDGYTF; CDR3 DNA: TGTGCCAGTAGTTTGACAGGGACGATCGATGGCTACACCTTC
clone size: -; J gene: TRBJ1-1; D gene: -; V gene: TRBV30; CDR3 length: 17; CDR3 protein: CAWSVPPSGRGNTEAFF; CDR3 DNA: -
clone size: -; J gene: TRBJ1-6; D gene: TRBD1; V gene: TRBV6-4; CDR3 length: 19; CDR3 protein: CASSDKTGRGYVDNSPLHF; CDR3 DNA: TGTGCCAGCAGTGACAAGACAGGGAGAGGGTATGTGGATAATTCACCCCTCCACTTT
clone size: -; J gene: TRBJ1-1; D gene: -; V gene: TRBV7-3; CDR3 length: 14; CDR3 protein: CASSRLGGGTEAFF; CDR3 DNA: TGTGCCAGCAGCCGACTCGGCGGGGGAACTGAAGCTTTCTTT
clone size: -; J gene: TRBJ2-6; D gene: -; V gene: TRBV18; CDR3 length: 14; CDR3 protein: CASSLGLPNNVLTF; CDR3 DNA: TGTGCCAGCTCACTGGGACTTCCTAACAACGTCCTGACTTTC
clone size: -; J gene: TRBJ2-3; D gene: TRBD2; V gene: TRBV5-5; CDR3 length: 17; CDR3 protein: CASSPQTSGGPVDTQYF; CDR3 DNA: TGTGCCAGCAGCCCTCAGACTAGCGGGGGGCCGGTAGATACGCAGTATTTT
clone size: -; J gene: TRBJ1-5; D gene: -; V gene: TRBV29-1; CDR3 length: 13; CDR3 protein: CSVVGDSNQPQHF; CDR3 DNA: TGCAGCGTTGTAGGGGATAGCAATCAGCCCCAGCATTTT
clone size: -; J gene: TRBJ1-2; D gene: -; V gene: TRBV24-1; CDR3 length: 12; CDR3 protein: CATSDLVYGYTF; CDR3 DNA: TGTGCCACCAGTGATTTGGTCTACGGCTACACCTTC
clone size: few; J gene: TRBJ2-3; D gene: TRBD2; V gene: TRBV5-4; CDR3 length: 18; CDR3 protein: CASSTPTGGAGITDTQYF; CDR3 DNA: TGTGCCAGCAGCACCCCCACGGGAGGAGCGGGCATCACAGATACGCAGTATTTT
clone size: -; J gene: TRBJ1-2; D gene: -; V gene: TRBV7-8; CDR3 length: 15; CDR3 protein: CASSLGDTVRYGYTF; CDR3 DNA: TGTGCCAGCAGCTTAGGGGACACCGTCAGATATGGCTACACCTTC
clone size: -; J gene: TRBJ2-7; D gene: TRBD2; V gene: TRBV5-1; CDR3 length: 15; CDR3 protein: CASSVGTSGAYEQYF; CDR3 DNA: TGCGCCAGCAGCGTCGGGACTAGCGGGGCGTACGAGCAGTACTTC
clone size: -; J gene: TRBJ2-7; D gene: TRBD1; V gene: TRBV24-1; CDR3 length: 16; CDR3 protein: CATSDSGTGEPYEQYF; CDR3 DNA: TGTGCCACCAGTGATTCGGGGACAGGGGAGCCCTACGAGCAGTACTTC
clone size: -; J gene: TRBJ1-6; D gene: -; V gene: TRBV30; CDR3 length: 16; CDR3 protein: CAWSVRSRLGDSPLHF; CDR3 DNA: TGTGCCTGGAGTGTTCGCTCCAGGTTAGGTGATTCACCCCTCCACTTT
clone size: -; J gene: TRBJ1-1; D gene: -; V gene: TRBV18; CDR3 length: 13; CDR3 protein: CASSPPSAGQAFF; CDR3 DNA: TGTGCCAGCTCACCACCTTCGGCAGGTCAAGCTTTCTTT
clone size: once; J gene: TRBJ1-1; D gene: TRBD1; V gene: TRBV11-3; CDR3 length: 14; CDR3 protein: CASSLDGRGGKAFF; CDR3 DNA: TGTGCCAGCAGCCTCGATGGTAGAGGGGGCAAAGCTTTCTTT
clone size: once; J gene: TRBJ2-1; D gene: TRBD2; V gene: TRBV5-1; CDR3 length: 14; CDR3 protein: CASRPTSGGNEQFF; CDR3 DNA: TGCGCCAGCAGACCTACTAGCGGGGGAAATGAGCAGTTCTTC
clone size: -; J gene: TRBJ2-7; D gene: TRBD1; V gene: TRBV2; CDR3 length: 15; CDR3 protein: CVSSEQGVESYEQYF; CDR3 DNA: TGTGTCAGCAGTGAACAGGGGGTGGAATCCTACGAGCAGTACTTC
clone size: -; J gene: TRBJ2-5; D gene: TRBD2; V gene: TRBV7-9; CDR3 length: 15; CDR3 protein: CASRGTSGGAETQYF; CDR3 DNA: TGTGCCAGCAGAGGGACTAGCGGGGGGGCCGAGACCCAGTACTTC
clone size: -; J gene: TRBJ2-5; D gene: TRBD2; V gene: TRBV11-3; CDR3 length: 16; CDR3 protein: CASSLAIAGTGETQYF; CDR3 DNA: TGTGCCAGCAGCTTAGCGATAGCGGGGACTGGAGAGACCCAGTACTTC
clone size: -; J gene: TRBJ1-4; D gene: -; V gene: TRBV19; CDR3 length: 15; CDR3 protein: CASSILTTTNEKLFF; CDR3 DNA: TGTGCCAGTAGTATATTGACAACAACTAATGAAAAACTGTTTTTT
clone size: -; J gene: TRBJ1-6; D gene: -; V gene: TRBV27; CDR3 length: 14; CDR3 protein: CASSLLNRDSPLHF; CDR3 DNA: TGTGCCAGCAGTTTATTGAACAGGGATTCACCCCTCCACTTT
clone size: -; J gene: TRBJ1-2; D gene: TRBD1; V gene: TRBV6-6; CDR3 length: 14; CDR3 protein: CASSSGTGVGGYTF; CDR3 DNA: TGTGCCAGCAGTTCCGGGACAGGGGTGGGTGGCTACACCTTC
clone size: few; J gene: TRBJ2-2; D gene: -; V gene: TRBV6-2/TRBV6-3; CDR3 length: 15; CDR3 protein: CASSKAAGSSGELFF; CDR3 DNA: TGTGCCAGCAGCAAGGCGGCAGGGTCGAGCGGGGAGCTGTTTTTT
clone size: -; J gene: TRBJ1-2; D gene: -; V gene: TRBV29-1; CDR3 length: 12; CDR3 protein: CSVESTGYGYTF; CDR3 DNA: TGCAGCGTTGAATCGACAGGCTATGGCTACACCTTC
clone size: -; J gene: TRBJ1-1; D gene: -; V gene: TRBV11-2; CDR3 length: 13; CDR3 protein: CASSPSATVEAFF; CDR3 DNA: TGTGCCAGCAGCCCCTCGGCTACAGTTGAAGCTTTCTTT
clone size: few; J gene: TRBJ2-7; D gene: TRBD2; V gene: TRBV7-2; CDR3 length: 15; CDR3 protein: CASSPGLVSSYEQYF; CDR3 DNA: TGTGCCAGCAGCCCGGGACTAGTCAGCTCCTACGAGCAGTACTTC
clone size: -; J gene: TRBJ1-1; D gene: TRBD1; V gene: TRBV19; CDR3 length: 13; CDR3 protein: CASSRQGNTEAFF; CDR3 DNA: TGTGCCAGTAGTAGACAGGGGAACACTGAAGCTTTCTTT
clone size: -; J gene: TRBJ1-6; D gene: -; V gene: TRBV6-5; CDR3 length: 13; CDR3 protein: CASGSSYNSPLHF; CDR3 DNA: TGTGCCAGCGGTAGTTCCTATAATTCACCCCTCCACTTT
clone size: -; J gene: TRBJ1-1; D gene: -; V gene: TRBV6-5; CDR3 length: 14; CDR3 protein: CASSRQTTNTEAFF; CDR3 DNA: TGTGCCAGCAGTAGACAGACAACGAACACTGAAGCTTTCTTT
clone size: -; J gene: TRBJ2-1; D gene: TRBD1; V gene: TRBV5-1; CDR3 length: 15; CDR3 protein: CASSFTGGAGNEQFF; CDR3 DNA: TGCGCCAGCAGCTTCACAGGGGGCGCGGGAAATGAGCAGTTCTTC
clone size: -; J gene: TRBJ2-1; D gene: TRBD2; V gene: TRBV28; CDR3 length: 16; CDR3 protein: CASRTSGTSTYNEQFF; CDR3 DNA: TGTGCCAGCAGGACCTCCGGGACTAGCACCTACAATGAGCAGTTCTTC
clone size: -; J gene: TRBJ1-1; D gene: -; V gene: TRBV12-1; CDR3 length: 15; CDR3 protein: CASSLGKQGDTEAFF; CDR3 DNA: TGTGCCAGCAGCTTGGGTAAACAAGGGGACACTGAAGCTTTCTTT
clone size: -; J gene: TRBJ2-7; D gene: TRBD1; V gene: TRBV4-2; CDR3 length: 16; CDR3 protein: CASSQPIGQGSYEQYF; CDR3 DNA: TGTGCCAGCAGCCAACCAATCGGACAGGGGTCCTACGAGCAGTACTTC
clone size: -; J gene: TRBJ2-1; D gene: TRBD2; V gene: TRBV7-2; CDR3 length: 15; CDR3 protein: CASSLMAGRGYEQFF; CDR3 DNA: TGTGCCAGCAGCTTAATGGCCGGGCGGGGGTATGAGCAGTTCTTC
clone size: -; J gene: TRBJ2-1; D gene: TRBD2; V gene: TRBV5-4; CDR3 length: 16; CDR3 protein: CASGLAGMVSYNEQFF; CDR3 DNA: TGTGCCTCCGGACTAGCGGGGATGGTCTCCTACAATGAGCAGTTCTTC